The next 25 T cell receptor beta chains were all read from a single sample in a study of blood T cell repertoires in COVID-19. Here immunoSEQ multiplex PCR was the method, and the copy in TCRdb shows in-frame clones only, minus some. The sample records some 400,000 clones, about 89% being singletons. The specimen sequenced was peripheral blood. These receptors all stem from a woman under 40 with COVID-19, enrolled during active disease.

The V and J genes are TRBV9 and TRBJ1-2, with D uncertain. CDR1 is SGDLS and CDR2 is YYNGEE in the germline V gene. The CDR3 sequence is 16 residues long. V lost 4 bases to trimming and J lost 0 bases, with 16 bases between them. CDR3 sequence reads: CASSPRAGISNYGYTF. CDR3 DNA: TGTGCCAGCAGCCCCCGAGCGGGGATTTCTAACTATGGCTACACCTTC.

The gene calls are TRBV7-9 and TRBJ2-7, with 7 positions matching TRBD2. The trim removed 5 bases at V and 3 bases at J, leaving 4 bases unmatched. The CDR3 covers 13 residues. Germline CDR1 SEHNR, CDR2 FQNEAQ (reference sequence). As DNA, the CDR3 is TGTGCCAGCAGCCCGACTAGCAGCTACGAGCAGTACTTC. Translating it yields CASSPTSSYEQYF.

The genes are TRBV5-1 and TRBJ2-2, with D possibly being TRBD1 (6 bases). The length of the CDR3 is 13 residues. V was clipped by 5 bases and J by 6 bases, with 11 bases between them. Per the germline V gene, CDR1 is SGHRS and CDR2 is YFSETQ. This chain's CDR3 is CASRYRAAGELFF. The CDR3 nucleotides are TGCGCCAGCAGGTACAGGGCGGCCGGGGAGCTGTTTTTT. Full variable domain (outside the CDR3, taken from reference TRBV5-1 and TRBJ2-2): KAGVTQTPRYLIKTRGQQVTLSCSPISGHRSVSWYQQTPGQGLQFLFEYFSETQRNKGNFPGRFSGRQFSNSRSEMNVSTLELGDSALYLCASRYRAAGELFFGEGSRLTVL.

The rearrangement joins TRBV19 to TRBJ2-1; D is ambiguous. The V end lost 0 bases, the J end lost 5 bases, and 5 bases lay between the germline ends. CDR3 length: 13 amino acids. CDR1 is LNHDA and CDR2 is SQIVND in the germline V gene (reference sequence). The CDR3 protein is CASSIDTDNEQFF. CDR3 nucleotide sequence: TGTGCCAGTAGTATAGATACAGACAATGAGCAGTTCTTC.

The chain joins TRBV10-2 to TRBJ2-7; 9 nucleotides align to TRBD1. V shed 3 bases and J 6 bases; nucleotides not matched to a gene: 6. This CDR3 comprises 14 residues. CDR1 is WSHSY and CDR2 is SAAADI in the germline V gene. The CDR3 sequence is CASSDPGQGGEQYF. The CDR3 region has the DNA TGCGCCAGCAGTGACCCGGGACAGGGCGGCGAGCAGTACTTC.

V gene TRBV9 combines with J gene TRBJ2-7, with D possibly being TRBD1 (6 bases). The CDR3 sequence is 14 residues long. Germline V lookup: CDR1 SGDLS, CDR2 YYNGEE. The V end was cut by 1 base, the J end by 2 bases, with 10 bases between. The CDR3 spells CASSVNGQTYEQYF. For the CDR3, the DNA is TGTGCCAGCAGCGTAAACGGACAGACCTACGAGCAGTACTTC.

The chain uses TRBV5-1 and TRBJ2-3, with 7 bases matching TRBD1. V was pared by 0 bases and J by 0 bases, with 4 bases of the junction left unmatched. Germline V gene sequence: CDR1 SGHRS, CDR2 YFSETQ. The CDR3 spans 16 residues. The CDR3 loop reads CASSLDGQASTDTQYF. The DNA of the CDR3 is TGCGCCAGCAGCTTGGATGGACAGGCTAGCACAGATACGCAGTATTTT. The full variable domain, in which reference TRBV5-1 and TRBJ2-3 provide the parts outside the CDR3, is KAGVTQTPRYLIKTRGQQVTLSCSPISGHRSVSWYQQTPGQGLQFLFEYFSETQRNKGNFPGRFSGRQFSNSRSEMNVSTLELGDSALYLCASSLDGQASTDTQYFGPGTRLTVL.

The chain recombines TRBV5-4 with TRBJ2-3; the D call may be TRBD1 or TRBD2 (5 bases each). This CDR3 contains 16 residues. CDR1 and CDR2 from the germline V gene are SGHNT and YYREEE (reference sequence). V lost 7 bases, J lost 0 bases, and 18 bases lay in between. The CDR3 sequence is CASGVGRALSTDTQYF. Here the CDR3 DNA reads TGTGCCAGCGGCGTGGGGCGGGCTCTTAGCACAGATACGCAGTATTTT.

This chain joins TRBV29-1 and TRBJ2-1, with 7 bases lining up with TRBD2. With V trimmed by 6 bases and J by 4 bases, 3 bases remained unmatched. Germline V gene sequence: CDR1 SQVTM, CDR2 ANQGSEA. The CDR3 runs 12 residues. The CDR3 here is CSVTSAYNEQFF. CDR3 DNA: TGCAGCGTAACTAGCGCGTACAATGAGCAGTTCTTC.

This clone turned up a few times. The chain is built from TRBV19 and TRBJ2-2; D is perhaps TRBD2 (5 bases). V gave up 6 bases and J gave up 0 bases, with 11 bases separating them. The length of the CDR3 is 15 residues. Germline CDR1 is LNHDA and CDR2 is SQIVND (reference sequence). The CDR3 DNA is TGTGCCAGTAGCGTTAGCGACCCGAACACCGGGGAGCTGTTTTTT. As protein: CASSVSDPNTGELFF.

The chain is built from TRBV6-1 and TRBJ2-7; D not resolved. Germline-derived CDR1 and CDR2 are MNHNS and SASEGT. The CDR3 extends over 15 amino acids. Trimming removed 0 bases from V and 5 bases from J, with 14 bases in between. DNA of the CDR3: TGTGCCAGCAGTGAAGCTCCCAGGCCTGTGAACGAGCAGTACTTC. It yields the protein CASSEAPRPVNEQYF.

The CDR3 here is CATSRVDYGGEQYF. The CDR3 nucleotides read TGTGCCACCAGCAGAGTTGATTACGGGGGTGAGCAGTACTTC. The chain employs TRBV15 and TRBJ2-7; the D gene is possibly TRBD2 (6 bases). The CDR3 covers 14 residues. CDR1 is LNHNV, CDR2 YYDKDF, per germline (reference sequence). Trimming stripped 1 base from V and 7 bases from J, with 14 bases between. The entire variable domain, with the rest obtained from reference TRBV15 and TRBJ2-7, is as follows: DAMVIQNPRYQVTQFGKPVTLSCSQTLNHNVMYWYQQKSSQAPKLLFHYYDKDFNNEADTPDNFQSRRPNTSFCFLDIRSPGLGDTAMYLCATSRVDYGGEQYFGPGTRLTVT.

The chain carries TRBV7-3 and TRBJ2-3, with 7 positions matching TRBD1. This CDR3 is 15 amino acids long. The trim removed 5 bases at V and 3 bases at J, leaving 8 bases unmatched. Germline V gene sequence: CDR1 SGHTA, CDR2 FQGTGA. The CDR3: CASSPSGTATDTQYF. The CDR3 DNA reads TGTGCCAGCAGCCCCTCCGGGACAGCTACAGATACGCAGTATTTT.

The chain uses TRBV6-2 or TRBV6-3 and TRBJ2-2; 10 bases are a match to TRBD1. There are 15 residues in the CDR3. V was pared by 4 bases and J by 6 bases, with 5 bases of the junction left unmatched. Per the germline V gene, CDR1 is MNHEY and CDR2 is SVGEGT. The CDR3 DNA reads as TGTGCCAGCAGTTCGTGGACAGGGGGTTCCGGGGAGCTGTTTTTT. This encodes CASSSWTGGSGELFF.

The genes are TRBV5-4 and TRBJ2-1; D perhaps matches TRBD2 (5 bases). The germline V gene encodes CDR1 SGHNT and CDR2 YYREEE (reference sequence). This CDR3 has 16 residues. Trimming took off 7 bases at V and 9 bases at J, with 26 bases between the two ends. The CDR3 DNA reads TGTGCCAGCCGAGCTTGGGCGGGTCAAAGAAGGTCTGAGCAGTTCTTC. It codes for CASRAWAGQRRSEQFF.

This chain uses TRBV27 with TRBJ1-1; D is ambiguous. Germline V gene sequence: CDR1 MNHEY, CDR2 SMNVEV (reference sequence). The V end lost 4 bases, the J end lost 1 base, and 7 bases lay between the germline ends. The length of the CDR3 is 13 residues. This CDR3 reads CASSSYGNTEAFF. The CDR3 DNA follows: TGTGCCAGCAGTTCATACGGGAACACTGAAGCTTTCTTT.

The chain couples TRBV4-1 to TRBJ1-1; 8 positions agree with TRBD1. Germline CDR1 reads MGHRA; CDR2 reads YSYEKL. V shed 1 base and J 5 bases; nucleotides not matched to a gene: 6. The CDR3 covers 15 residues. In DNA, the CDR3 is TGCGCCAGCAGCCAAGGTAACAGGGGGGCGACTGAAGCTTTCTTT. Translated: CASSQGNRGATEAFF.

V usage is TRBV5-1 and J usage is TRBJ2-1; 10 bases are shared with TRBD1. Germline CDR1 and CDR2: SGHRS and YFSETQ. Trimming took 4 bases from V and 6 from J; bases not matched to a gene: 7. CDR3 length: 15 amino acids. CDR3 region: CASSPGTGDLNEQFF. CDR3 nucleotides: TGCGCCAGCAGCCCCGGGACAGGGGATCTCAATGAGCAGTTCTTC.

Of note for this clone: Other DNA sequences in this specimen translate into the identical CDR3. This chain links TRBV6-6 with TRBJ2-7; weak D call: TRBD1 (6 bases). The V end lost 2 bases, the J end lost 4 bases, and 6 bases lay between the germline ends. The CDR3 is 12 residues long. The V gene's germline CDR1 is MNHNY and CDR2 SVGAGI (reference sequence). In DNA form, the CDR3 reads TGTGCCAGCAGTTACGGACAGTACGAGCAGTACTTC. It specifies CASSYGQYEQYF.

This chain uses TRBV7-8 with TRBJ2-6; TRBD1 might be the D (6 bases). Germline V gene lookup returns CDR1 SGHVS and CDR2 FQNEAQ. Trimming cost V 4 bases and J 4 bases, with 11 bases left between them. There are 15 residues in the CDR3. CDR3 bases: TGTGCCAGCAGCTCCACAGGGAGAGGGGCCAACGTCCTGACTTTC. Encoded protein: CASSSTGRGANVLTF.

The chain carries TRBV2 and TRBJ2-7, with TRBD2 as a possible D gene (6 bases). The CDR3 totals 11 residues. The V and J ends lost 8 bases and 5 bases respectively, with 10 bases between them. CDR1 and CDR2 from the germline V gene are SNHLY and FYNNEI. CDR3 nucleotide sequence: TGTGCCAGCGGGCGGGGACACGAGCAGTACTTC. Its protein product is CASGRGHEQYF.

This clone was counted between two and nine times. This rearrangement joins TRBV7-8 to TRBJ2-7; a weak D match, TRBD1 (5 bases). The germline V and J ends were trimmed by 5 bases and 3 bases, with 11 bases remaining between them. The CDR3 spans 13 residues. Germline-derived CDR1 and CDR2 are SGHVS and FQNEAQ. CDR3 protein: CASSPATGYEQYF. The DNA for the CDR3 is TGTGCCAGCAGCCCGGCAACAGGCTACGAGCAGTACTTC.

The chain uses TRBV7-2 and TRBJ1-5, with TRBD1 identical over 8 bases. The germline gives CDR1 SGHTA, CDR2 FQGNSA. The CDR3 is made up of 16 amino acids. V was clipped by 1 base and J by 2 bases; unmatched bases: 4. This CDR3 is CASSLVPGQGNQPQHF. The CDR3 nucleotides read TGTGCCAGCAGCTTAGTCCCGGGACAGGGCAATCAGCCCCAGCATTTT.

This chain connects TRBV11-2 to TRBJ2-2; 8 bases are shared with TRBD2. V shed 1 base and J 3 bases; nucleotides not matched to a gene: 1. Germline V gene data show CDR1 as SGHAT and CDR2 as FQNNGV. The CDR3 spans 15 residues. The CDR3 DNA reads as TGTGCCAGCAGCTTAGGACTAGCGTACACCGGGGAGCTGTTTTTT. It specifies CASSLGLAYTGELFF.

This chain joins TRBV12-3 or TRBV12-4 and TRBJ1-1; TRBD1 aligns across 7 bases. The CDR3 covers 13 residues. The trim removed 7 bases at V and 4 bases at J, leaving 6 bases unmatched. As DNA, the CDR3 is TGTGCCAGCAACCCCGACAGGGCCACTGAAGCTTTCTTT. It codes for CASNPDRATEAFF.